The sequence of this TCR beta chain was determined in a study of T cells in Graves' hyperthyroidism and ophthalmopathy. This clonotype was seen more than once but under ten times. Graves' hyperthyroidism showing no ophthalmopathy progression within 18 months was considered stable. Amplification of TCR beta CDR3 regions was performed using RNA transcripts as template. The primer set for the first-round RT-PCR of the TCR CDR3 was HTBI. TCRdb analysed the multiplex PCR reads with MiXCR anew, one entry per CDR3 protein. The sample shows around 430,000 distinct CDR3 sequences, 14% to 15% of them seen only once. CDR1 is SGHVS, CDR2 FQNEAQ, per germline. The CDR3 runs 14 residues. The V and J ends lost 3 bases and 7 bases, in that order; junction bases with no gene match: 9.

The chain combines TRBV7-8 with TRBJ2-7; 7 positions match TRBD2. The source is a woman younger than 45 with Graves' hyperthyroidism. The sample was blood. The CDR3 region is CASSLGGVAWEQYF. The CDR3 coding sequence is TGTGCCAGCAGCTTGGGGGGGGTAGCGTGGGAGCAGTACTTC.